Listed here are 7 T cell receptor beta chains from one sample, sequenced in a study of cytomegalovirus exposure and HLA in healthy donors. Method: immunoSEQ multiplex PCR; TCRdb's copy keeps in-frame clones and lacks some. Of about 130,000 clones in the sample, 80% to 90% were seen once. Sequenced: PBMCs. The receptors come from a woman younger than 45 in good health and CMV-seropositive.

The rearrangement joins TRBV4-1 to TRBJ2-3, with TRBD1 matching over 11 bases. Looked up from germline, CDR1 is MGHRA and CDR2 is YSYEKL. V gave up 1 base and J gave up 7 bases; unmatched junction bases: 7. The CDR3 covers 16 residues. The CDR3 sequence: CASSQVTGQGGNTQYF. Written as DNA, the CDR3 is TGCGCCAGCAGCCAAGTTACGGGACAGGGGGGAAATACGCAGTATTTT.

V usage is TRBV5-4 and J usage is TRBJ1-2; the D gene is possibly TRBD1 (6 bases). Germline V gives CDR1 SGHNT, CDR2 YYREEE (reference sequence). Trimming removed 3 bases from V and 7 bases from J, with 13 bases in between. This CDR3 comprises 13 residues. The CDR3 region has the DNA TGTGCCAGCAGCTCCCCAGGGGAAGGTGGCTACACCTTC. Its translation: CASSSPGEGGYTF.

V usage is TRBV6-1 and J usage is TRBJ2-7; no definite D call. The V and J ends lost 5 bases and 7 bases respectively, with 15 bases between them. Germline V gives CDR1 MNHNS, CDR2 SASEGT. The CDR3 has 13 amino acids. The CDR3 here is CASSQERSWEQYF. Here the CDR3 DNA reads TGTGCCAGCAGTCAGGAACGGTCTTGGGAGCAGTACTTC.

This clone was counted once. This rearrangement joins TRBV7-9 to TRBJ1-2; D not resolved. Per the germline V gene, CDR1 is SEHNR and CDR2 is FQNEAQ (reference sequence). This CDR3 has 15 amino acids. V shed 5 bases and J shed 5 bases, with 18 bases lying between them. The CDR3 here is CASSPPLPVSYGYTF. The CDR3 DNA reads as TGTGCCAGCAGCCCCCCCCTCCCTGTGTCGTATGGCTACACCTTC.

V usage is TRBV9 and J usage is TRBJ2-2, with a tentative D call TRBD1 (5 bases). The CDR3 covers 15 residues. V dropped 0 bases and J dropped 2 bases, with 8 bases sitting between them. Germline V gives CDR1 SGDLS, CDR2 YYNGEE. Written as DNA, the CDR3 is TGTGCCAGCAGCGTAGGGGGCCTAAACACCGGGGAGCTGTTTTTT. Translation gives CASSVGGLNTGELFF.

The chain combines TRBV13 with TRBJ1-3, with D perhaps TRBD1 (6 bases). The length of the CDR3 is 14 residues. The ends were cut back, 5 bases at V and 3 bases at J, with 11 bases in the middle. Germline CDR1 and CDR2: PRHDT and FYEKMQ (reference sequence). CDR3 nucleotides: TGTGCCAGCAGCCCTGGGACATTTGGAAACACCATATATTTT. Translating it yields CASSPGTFGNTIYF.

As DNA, the CDR3 is TGTGCCAGCACCCCCCGCGGGGGGCAAGGAGATACGCAGTATTTT. Protein: CASTPRGGQGDTQYF. The chain carries TRBV5-4 and TRBJ2-3; 8 bases are shared with TRBD2. Germline CDR1 and CDR2: SGHNT and YYREEE (reference sequence). This CDR3 contains 15 residues. V was clipped by 6 bases and J by 5 bases; unmatched bases: 11.